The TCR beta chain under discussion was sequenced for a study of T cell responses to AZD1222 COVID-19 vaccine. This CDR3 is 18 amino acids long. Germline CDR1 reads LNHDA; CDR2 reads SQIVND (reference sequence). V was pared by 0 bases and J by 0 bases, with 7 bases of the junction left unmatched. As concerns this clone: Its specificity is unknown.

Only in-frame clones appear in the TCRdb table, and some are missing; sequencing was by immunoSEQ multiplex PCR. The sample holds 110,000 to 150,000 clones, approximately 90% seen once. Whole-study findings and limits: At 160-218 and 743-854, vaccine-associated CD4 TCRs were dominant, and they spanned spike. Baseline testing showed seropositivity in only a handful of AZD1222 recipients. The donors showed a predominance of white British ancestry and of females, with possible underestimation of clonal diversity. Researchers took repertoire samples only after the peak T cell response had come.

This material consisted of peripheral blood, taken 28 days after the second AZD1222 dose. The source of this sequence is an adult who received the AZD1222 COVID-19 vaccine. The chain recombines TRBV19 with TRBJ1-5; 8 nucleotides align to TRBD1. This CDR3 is CASSIDSTGAYSNQPQHF. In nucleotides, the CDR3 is TGTGCCAGTAGTATAGATTCGACAGGGGCCTATAGCAATCAGCCCCAGCATTTT.